This T cell receptor (beta chain) derives from a study of T-cell reconstitution after alpha-beta-depleted transplantation in children listed by TCRdb under 2016. With regard to the full study: Using TCR repertoire profiling, the study followed T-cell immune reconstitution in a quantitative way in children after TCRalphabeta/CD19-depleted allogeneic hematopoietic cell transplantation.

Library prep was done by PCR. Sequencing used an Illumina HiSeq 2500. TCR libraries were prepared with molecular barcoding, using unique molecular identifiers to normalize TCRbeta repertoire quantification. The raw public reads went through TCRdb reprocessing: fastp at Q25, MiXCR clone calling, in-frame beta chains kept. Every CDR3 protein is listed once, alongside the most common genes and DNA of its rows. The sample table records approximately 97,000 distinct CDR3 sequences; about 7.5% of these occur just once. Roughly 17% of the sample is held by the ten biggest clonotypes. The germline V gene encodes CDR1 MNHEY and CDR2 SVGEGT. V was cut back by 5 bases and J by 2 bases, leaving a gap of 9 bases between them. The CDR3 runs 13 residues from the cysteine to the phenylalanine. The read is trimmed to its CDR3 DNA, 39 bases read in frame from base 1. Results the study describes overall, beyond this receptor: The high TCRbeta diversity at day 60 in some patients was ascribed to recipient T cells and intrathymic progenitors that had survived conditioning. Apparently early alphabetaT-cell count recovery about two months after transplant reportedly relied on only several hundred rapidly expanded clones derived from non-depleted graft cells. Hyperexpanded clone frequencies declined over subsequent months; after one year, T-cell counts and TCRbeta diversity were mostly attributed to newly produced T cells.

The meaning of the sample's treatment or condition label: allogeneic hematopoietic cell transplantation with graft depleted of TCRalphabeta T cells and CD19 B cells. TCRalphabeta/CD19-depleted allogeneic hematopoietic cell grafts were given to the transplant recipients, all of whom were children. Worth noting for this clonotype: The clone's antigen remains unknown. It has no much larger one-base neighbor in the sample; base qualities were not kept.

The sequencing here drew on PBMCs, taken before TCRalphabeta/CD19-depleted stem cell transplant. The rearranged chain carries TRBV6-2 or TRBV6-3 and TRBJ1-2; D gene: possibly TRBD1, on 6 matching bases. The sequence came from a boy aged 2-9 years with acute lymphoblastic leukemia, due to receive a stem cell transplant. In nucleotide form, the sequence is TGTGCCAGCAGTACAGGGTACAACTATGGCTACACCTTC. It is translated as CASSTGYNYGYTF.